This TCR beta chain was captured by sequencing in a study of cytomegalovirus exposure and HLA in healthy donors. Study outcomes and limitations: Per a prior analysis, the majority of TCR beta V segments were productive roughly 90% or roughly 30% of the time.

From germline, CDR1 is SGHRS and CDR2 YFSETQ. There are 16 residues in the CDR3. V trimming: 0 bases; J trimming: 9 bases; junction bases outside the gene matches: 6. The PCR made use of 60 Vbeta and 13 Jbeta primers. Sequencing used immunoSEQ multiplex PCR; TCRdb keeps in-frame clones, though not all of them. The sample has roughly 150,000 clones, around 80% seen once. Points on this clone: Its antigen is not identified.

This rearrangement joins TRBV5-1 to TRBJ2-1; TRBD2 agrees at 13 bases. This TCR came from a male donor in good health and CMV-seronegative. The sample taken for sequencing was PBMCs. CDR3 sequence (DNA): TGCGCCAGCAGCTTGGGCGGGACTAGCGGGGTTGGTGAGCAGTTCTTC. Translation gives CASSLGGTSGVGEQFF.